What follows is one T cell receptor beta chain and its context. What it binds is not known. Per the germline V gene, CDR1 is GTSNPN and CDR2 is SVGIG (reference sequence). V dropped 4 bases and J dropped 0 bases, with 7 bases sitting between them. The CDR3 is 13 residues long. This record belongs to a study of shared clonotypes between healthy human individuals. The data were produced by immunoSEQ multiplex PCR, yet TCRdb's version contains in-frame clones alone and is incomplete. This table holds around 1.1 million clones, 60% to 85% found once. CD4+ cell separation produced CD45RA+ naive and CD45RA-negative memory subsets. Study conclusions and caveats: Against clonotypes common to all four donors, non-shared ones had lower generation probabilities. Deeper or shallower sequencing was expected to change how clonotypes are shared among donors.

The V gene is TRBV30, the J gene TRBJ1-5; no definite D call. The clonotype was recovered from a man aged 18 to 35 in good health. Some clones in this sample may be carry-over from other donors' samples. The sequenced sample was memory CD4+ T cells from PBMCs. Subset here: CD45RA-negative fraction. The CDR3 region is CAWNADSNQPQHF. CDR3 coding DNA: TGTGCCTGGAATGCGGATAGCAATCAGCCCCAGCATTTT.